Listed below are T cell receptor beta chains from one sample, sequenced in a study of human T cells and chemical hapten exposure. Each CDR3 protein is one row after TCRdb ran MiXCR on the RACE reads. This table holds more than 70,000 distinct CDR3 sequences, about 8.6% found once. Sequenced input: whole blood. All receptors come from a female donor in good health. Some clones in this sample may be carry-over from other donors' samples. The CDR3 runs from the conserved cysteine through the conserved F or W. The D gene is left open where the match is weak. Not all rows give a size; the values are once, few, many and, for expanded clones, a class.

abundance,d_gene,v_gene,j_gene,CDR3nt,CDR3aa
-,-,TRBV20-1,TRBJ2-7,TGCAGTGCTAGAGACAGGCCCAATGACCGACCCTTAGGGCACTACGAGCAGTACTTC,CSARDRPNDRPLGHYEQYF
-,-,TRBV7-9,TRBJ2-3,TGTGCCAGCAGCTCCTCCTCCAGCACAGATACGCAGTATTTT,CASSSSSSTDTQYF
few,-,TRBV7-2,TRBJ1-6,TGTGCCAGCAGCGCCCGGGCCAGAAATTCACCCCTCCACTTT,CASSARARNSPLHF
many,-,TRBV20-1,TRBJ2-1,TGCAGTGCTAGACCGAGCTCCTACAATGAGCAGTTCTTC,CSARPSSYNEQFF
few,-,TRBV30,TRBJ1-1,TGTGCCGGGGGGGTTTCGAACACTGAAGCTTTCTTT,CAGGVSNTEAFF
few,TRBD2,TRBV6-5,TRBJ2-5,TGTGCCAGCAGGTCACTTGGACTAGCGGGAGGGGAGACCCAGTACTTC,CASRSLGLAGGETQYF
many,-,TRBV20-1,TRBJ2-3,TGCAGTGCTCTCAAGGTAGATACGCAGTATTTT,CSALKVDTQYF
few,-,TRBV12-3/TRBV12-4,TRBJ2-3,TGTGCCAGCAGTTTCTCGGCAGCAGATACGCAGTATTTT,CASSFSAADTQYF
-,TRBD2,TRBV5-6,TRBJ2-3,TGTGCCAGCAGCCTGATTTGGGGAGGGCCGTCAGATACGCAGTATTTT,CASSLIWGGPSDTQYF
many,-,TRBV10-3,TRBJ2-1,TGTGCCATCAGTGAGTCTCGCGCCCCTAGTCAAGAGCAGTTCTTC,CAISESRAPSQEQFF
-,TRBD1,TRBV30,TRBJ2-4,TGTGCCTGGAGTGTACAGGGGGCTGAGTGGAGCAAAAACATTCAGTACTTC,CAWSVQGAEWSKNIQYF
few,TRBD1,TRBV6-6,TRBJ2-3,TGTGCCAGCAGGGCACAGGGGGTTTTGGATACGCAGTATTTT,CASRAQGVLDTQYF
-,-,TRBV20-1,TRBJ2-3,TGCAGTGCTACGGCTTATGCTAACCAGGGACTTAATACGCAGTATTTT,CSATAYANQGLNTQYF
many,TRBD1,TRBV10-2,TRBJ2-3,TGCGCCAGCGGGACAGGGGAAGGGACAGATACGCAGTATTTT,CASGTGEGTDTQYF
many,-,TRBV6-2/TRBV6-3,TRBJ1-4,TGTGCCAGCAGCCCCCAGGGAGGATCGACAACTAATGAAAAACTGTTTTTT,CASSPQGGSTTNEKLFF
-,TRBD1,TRBV20-1,TRBJ2-4,TGCAGTGCAGACAGGACAGGATGGGAGAACATTCAGTACTTC,CSADRTGWENIQYF
-,-,TRBV5-1,TRBJ2-7,TGCGCCTCTTCGCCCGAGCAGTACTTC,CASSPEQYF
many,-,TRBV28,TRBJ1-1,TGTGCCAGCAGTGGAGGGGACATTGAAAATAGTAAAGCTTTCTTT,CASSGGDIENSKAFF
many,TRBD1,TRBV2,TRBJ1-5,TGTGCCAGCAGTGACGCGCAGGGGGCGTATGAGCTGGATCAGCCCCAGCATTTT,CASSDAQGAYELDQPQHF
many,-,TRBV2,TRBJ2-2,TGTGCCACCGCCGGCGGCCCCAGGACCGGGGAGCTGTTTTTT,CATAGGPRTGELFF
many,-,TRBV5-1,TRBJ2-3,TGCGCCAGCAGCTCCCAGGGACCAGATACGCAGTATTTT,CASSSQGPDTQYF
-,TRBD2,TRBV15,TRBJ2-7,TGTGCCACCAGCAAAGGACTAGCGGGGGTGGATGAGGAGTACTTC,CATSKGLAGVDEEYF
many,-,TRBV28,TRBJ2-7,TGTGCCAGCAGCACCCACTCCCTCCCGGGTTTCTCCTACGAGCAGTACTTC,CASSTHSLPGFSYEQYF
few,TRBD1,TRBV3-1,TRBJ2-1,TGTGCCAGCAGTCCCCGGACAGGGGGATTAAATGAGCAGTTCTTC,CASSPRTGGLNEQFF
-,-,TRBV4-2,TRBJ2-1,TGTGCCAGCAGCCAAACTCTTGTCAATGAGCAGTTCTTC,CASSQTLVNEQFF
many,TRBD1,TRBV4-3,TRBJ1-2,TGCGCCAGCAGCCAGGAGACAGGGTTACGAGAAGGCTACACCTTC,CASSQETGLREGYTF
-,-,TRBV5-4,TRBJ2-3,TGTGCCAGCAGCTTGGCCAGCAGAAGCACAGATACGCAGTGTTTT,CASSLASRSTDTQCF
many,-,TRBV19,TRBJ2-2,TGTGCCAGTAGTATAGGGTTTAGAAATGGGAGTACCGGGGAGCTGTTTTTT,CASSIGFRNGSTGELFF
medium-sized,-,TRBV6-5,TRBJ2-7,TGTGCCGCCCGGGACACCCGCTCCTACGAGCAGTACTTC,CAARDTRSYEQYF
once,TRBD1,TRBV2,TRBJ1-1,TGTGCCAGCAGTGTAAACAGGGGCTGTGAGGCTGAAGCTTTCTTT,CASSVNRGCEAEAFF
-,-,TRBV6-1,TRBJ2-3,TGTGCCAGCAGTGAAGCTTCCTTTGGACTAAAGGGCACAGATACGCAGAATTTT,CASSEASFGLKGTDTQNF
few,-,TRBV23-1,TRBJ2-3,TGCGCCAGCAGTCAATTCAGGCCGGGAGCAGTGGGCACAGATACGCAGTATTTT,CASSQFRPGAVGTDTQYF
many,-,TRBV20-1,TRBJ1-2,TGCAGTGCTACATCTCTTGATGGCAACTATGGCTACACCTTC,CSATSLDGNYGYTF
few,-,TRBV6-2/TRBV6-3,TRBJ1-5,TGTGCCAGCAGTTATGAAGGACGGCTCAATCAGCCCCAGCATTTT,CASSYEGRLNQPQHF
few,TRBD1,TRBV5-1,TRBJ1-1,TGCGCCAGCAGCTTTCCGCAGGGGGAGGAGGCGAACACTGAAGCTTTCTTT,CASSFPQGEEANTEAFF
-,-,TRBV5-1,TRBJ2-1,TGCGCCAGCAGCTTGGGGTCGGTTGATGAGCAGTTCTTC,CASSLGSVDEQFF
few,-,TRBV20-1,TRBJ1-4,TGCAGTGCTAGCCCCCGACAGAGTAATGAAAAACTGTTTTTT,CSASPRQSNEKLFF
few,TRBD1,TRBV6-2/TRBV6-3,TRBJ1-1,TGTGCCAGCAGTTACGGGCTGTGGGGACAGGGCACTGAAGCTTTCTTT,CASSYGLWGQGTEAFF
-,-,TRBV27,TRBJ2-7,TGTGCCAGCAGTCCCTCCGGCGAGATCCTTTCCTACGAGCAGTACTTC,CASSPSGEILSYEQYF
few,-,TRBV7-9,TRBJ2-7,TGTGCCAGCAACCGAGGGGCAGGGAATGCCTACGAGCAGTACTTC,CASNRGAGNAYEQYF
-,-,TRBV7-2,TRBJ2-7,TGTGCCAGCAGCTTCCTAACAGGTCTCTACGAGCAGTACTTC,CASSFLTGLYEQYF
few,-,TRBV30,TRBJ2-3,TGTGCCTACACCCAGTCTACTAGCACAGATACGCAGTATTTT,CAYTQSTSTDTQYF
many,-,TRBV5-1,TRBJ2-7,TGCGCCAGCAGCTTGCTGGTTACCGGGACGCCGCGCGAGCAGTACTTC,CASSLLVTGTPREQYF
many,-,TRBV10-1,TRBJ1-1,TGCGCCAGCAGTGACTCGGACACTGAAGCTTTCTTT,CASSDSDTEAFF
few,-,TRBV7-2,TRBJ2-2,TGTGCCAGCAGCTTAGCCTTCGGGGAGCTGTTTTTT,CASSLAFGELFF
-,TRBD2,TRBV2,TRBJ2-7,TGTGCCAGCACCGGACTAGCGGGAAGTTACGAGCAGTACTTC,CASTGLAGSYEQYF
-,-,TRBV4-2,TRBJ2-4,TGTGCCAGCAGCCCCGATCGTGACTCTGCGGCGGCCAAAAACATTCAGTACTTC,CASSPDRDSAAAKNIQYF
few,-,TRBV12-3/TRBV12-4,TRBJ2-1,TGTGCCAGCAACCTTCTTAGTGAGCAGTTCTTC,CASNLLSEQFF
few,-,TRBV7-9,TRBJ2-3,TGTGCCAGCAGCACAGATACGCAGTATTTT,CASSTDTQYF
-,TRBD1,TRBV25-1,TRBJ1-3,TGTGCCAGCAGTAGTCCCGGGACAGGGGCTAGTGGAAACACCATATATTTT,CASSSPGTGASGNTIYF
-,TRBD1,TRBV28,TRBJ2-1,TGTGCCAGCAGTCTCCAGGGGGTCAATGAGCAGTTCTTC,CASSLQGVNEQFF
many,-,TRBV12-3/TRBV12-4,TRBJ1-5,TGTGCCAGCAGTTTGGAGGGACAGCCCCAGCATTTT,CASSLEGQPQHF
many,TRBD1,TRBV30,TRBJ2-7,TGTGCCTGGACCAACCGGGACAGGGACTACGAGCAGTACTTC,CAWTNRDRDYEQYF
few,TRBD1,TRBV6-1,TRBJ1-5,TGTGCCAGCTCCAAGGACAGGGCCAATCAGCCCCAGCATTTT,CASSKDRANQPQHF
-,-,TRBV7-9,TRBJ1-2,TGTGCCAGCAGCCAGGAATCTAACTATGGCTACACCTTC,CASSQESNYGYTF
few,-,TRBV14,TRBJ1-2,TGTGCCAGCAGCCAAGATAGGAATCCACCCTATGGCTACACCTTC,CASSQDRNPPYGYTF
-,-,TRBV18,TRBJ1-4,TGTGCCAGCTCATCGACTCAGGATGAAAAACTGTTTTTT,CASSSTQDEKLFF
medium-sized,-,TRBV7-3,TRBJ1-1,TGTGCCAGCAGCCCGACGGTGGGGCCCGGGACTGAAGCTTTCTTT,CASSPTVGPGTEAFF
many,TRBD1,TRBV6-5,TRBJ2-3,TGTGCCAGCATGACACAGGGGAAAACAGATACGCAGTATTTT,CASMTQGKTDTQYF